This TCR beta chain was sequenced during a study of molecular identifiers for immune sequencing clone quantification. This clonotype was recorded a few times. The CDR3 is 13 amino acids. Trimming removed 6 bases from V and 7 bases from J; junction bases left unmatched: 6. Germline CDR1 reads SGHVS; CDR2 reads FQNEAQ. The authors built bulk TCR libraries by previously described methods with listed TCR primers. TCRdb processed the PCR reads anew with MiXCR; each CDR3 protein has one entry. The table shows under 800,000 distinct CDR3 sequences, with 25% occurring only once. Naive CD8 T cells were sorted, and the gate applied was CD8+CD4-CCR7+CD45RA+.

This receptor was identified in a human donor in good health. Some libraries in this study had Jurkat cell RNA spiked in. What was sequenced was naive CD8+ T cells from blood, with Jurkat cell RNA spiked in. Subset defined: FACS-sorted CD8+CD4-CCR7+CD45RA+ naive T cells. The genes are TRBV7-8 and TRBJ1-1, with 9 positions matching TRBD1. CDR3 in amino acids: CASRMTGGGEAFF. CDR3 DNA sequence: TGTGCCAGCAGGATGACAGGGGGGGGTGAAGCTTTCTTT.